The source of this T cell receptor (beta chain) is a study of T cell repertoires in cytomegalovirus infection. Study overall: Carrying CMV and the relevant HLA type showed in public TCR beta signatures. Overall study results and limits: Dominating the ex vivo response were TCR beta clonotypes that were CMV-specific and HLA-C-restricted. The cumulative frequency of public TCR beta families distinguished individuals who carried CMV together with the relevant HLA.

In the case of this clonotype: What it recognizes is unknown.

One entry per CDR3 protein results from TCRdb running MiXCR on the reads. The data show 560,000 or so distinct CDR3 sequences, 16% seen once. V was shortened by 4 bases and J by 10 bases, with 16 bases between the two germline ends. Germline CDR1 is ENHRY and CDR2 is SYGVKD. This CDR3 region has 13 residues. Source material: CD8+ T cells from PBMCs. This sequence joins TRBV10-3 and TRBJ1-1; D is perhaps TRBD1 (6 bases). The TCR was taken from a human donor in good health (CMV status not recorded). Some clones in this sample may be carry-over from other donors' samples. This CDR3 is CAISGGLPPTAFF. The CDR3 nucleotides read TGTGCCATCAGTGGGGGGCTTCCCCCAACAGCTTTCTTT.